Following are 5 T cell receptor beta chains from one sample sequenced in a study of cytomegalovirus exposure and HLA in healthy donors. Repertoires were generated with immunoSEQ multiplex PCR, while TCRdb's copy carries only in-frame clones and drops some. The table shows over 100,000 clones, with around 92% occurring only once. Source material: PBMCs. The receptor source for this set is a man younger than 40 in good health and CMV-seronegative.

The chain has TRBV4-1 and TRBJ1-2; TRBD1 is a possible D gene (5 bases). The CDR3 runs to 17 residues. Deletions cut 1 base from V and 1 base from J, with 16 bases between. The germline gives CDR1 MGHRA, CDR2 YSYEKL. The CDR3 DNA is TGCGCCAGCAGCCAAGTTGCCAGGGTCCAACTTAACTATGGCTACACCTTC. Protein product: CASSQVARVQLNYGYTF.

V gene TRBV6-6 combines with J gene TRBJ2-2, with 8 nucleotides matching TRBD2. The germline gives CDR1 MNHNY, CDR2 SVGAGI (reference sequence). The CDR3 is 14 residues long. Trimming took 2 bases from V and 4 from J; bases not matched to a gene: 0. The CDR3 protein is CASSYAGGTGELFF. The CDR3 DNA reads TGTGCCAGCAGTTACGCGGGGGGCACCGGGGAGCTGTTTTTT.

The table lists this clone with a count of one. The chain carries TRBV29-1 and TRBJ2-3, with D perhaps matching TRBD1 (6 bases). Germline CDR1 and CDR2: SQVTM and ANQGSEA. Deletions cut 1 base from V and 2 bases from J, with 13 bases between. The CDR3 is 15 residues long. CDR3 residues: CSVEATDSITDTQYF. DNA of the CDR3: TGCAGCGTTGAAGCTACGGACAGCATCACAGATACGCAGTATTTT.

The rearrangement links TRBV6-1 to TRBJ2-7, with D possibly TRBD2 on 5 matching bases. Germline values: CDR1 MNHNS, CDR2 SASEGT. Trimming took off 1 base at V and 6 bases at J, with 7 bases between the two ends. The CDR3 is 12 amino acids. Written as DNA, the CDR3 is TGTGCCAGCAGTGAAGGTGGAGGCGAGCAGTACTTC. Protein sequence: CASSEGGGEQYF.

In this sample, this clone turned up a few times. V and J are TRBV28 and TRBJ2-7, with TRBD2 matching over 12 bases. The CDR3 is 16 amino acids. The germline V gene has CDR1 MDHEN and CDR2 SYDVKM. V lost 3 bases, J lost 1 base, and 4 bases stayed unmatched. The CDR3 loop is CASSFSGTSGSYEQYF. The DNA for the CDR3 is TGTGCCAGCAGTTTTTCCGGGACTAGCGGGTCCTACGAGCAGTACTTC.